This T cell receptor beta chain came from a study of radiotherapy plus CTLA-4 blockade in lung cancer (dated by TCRdb to the late 2010s). Concerning the study at large: Objective responses occurred in about 20% of enrolled patients, and under 40% achieved disease control. Broad study findings and their caveats: Increased serum interferon-beta after radiation, together with early dynamic changes in blood T cell clones, were reported to be the strongest predictors of response. After treatment with radiotherapy and ipilimumab, TCR clones that originated in tumors expanded in peripheral blood.

The method was the immunoSEQ multiplex PCR assay. Not all clones reach the TCRdb copy of this immuneACCESS table, which keeps in-frame sequences only. Checked studies attribute under half of the gap to unresolved V genes and leave the rest unexplained. The sample table records 65,000 to 90,000 clones; roughly 86% of these occur just once. The ten largest clones add up to about 0.95% of the sample. A note on this clone: This receptor's antigen is unknown. Nothing much larger sits one base from this clone, and base qualities are not available.

At the junction V is shortened by 5 bases and J by 2 bases; bases outside the gene matches: 8. Inclusive of the bounding cysteine and phenylalanine, the CDR3 is 16 residues long. Kept here is only the CDR3 DNA, which spans 48 bases and is read in frame from base 1. From a lookup of the germline V gene, CDR1 and CDR2 are SGHVS and FQNEAQ. In this study, focal radiation therapy paired with CTLA-4 blockade (ipilimumab) was tested in patients who had chemo-refractory metastatic non-small-cell lung cancer. This TCR was sampled from a human donor with non-small cell lung cancer who had stable disease on radiotherapy plus ipilimumab. The source material was peripheral blood, sampled from a patient treated with radiotherapy plus ipilimumab. This chain is built from TRBV7-8 and TRBJ1-5, and 8 junctional nucleotides match TRBD1. The CDR3 sequence is CASSPLDRGGNQPQHF. The DNA sequence is as follows: TGTGCCAGCAGCCCACTAGACAGGGGTGGCAATCAGCCCCAGCATTTT.